These 22 T cell receptor beta chains were all obtained from the same sample, sequenced in a study of response to subunit inactivated influenza vaccine. TCRdb reprocessed the RT-PCR reads via MiXCR and lists one record per CDR3 protein. The top ten hold 2.5% to 3.5% of the sample, which has 500,000 or so distinct CDR3 sequences, approximately 17% seen once. The specimen was CD4+ T cells sorted from PBMCs, collected less than 30 months after vaccination. The receptors here all came from a man aged 45 to 75 who received an inactivated influenza vaccine.

This clonotype was found a few times. The V gene is TRBV4-1, the J gene TRBJ2-3, with 8 nucleotides matching TRBD2. CDR3 length: 19 amino acids. V trimming: 1 base; J trimming: 3 bases; junction bases outside the gene matches: 15. From germline, CDR1 is MGHRA and CDR2 YSYEKL. CDR3 protein: CASSQALAGATRRTDTQYF. The CDR3 nucleotides are TGCGCCAGCAGCCAAGCCCTAGCGGGCGCGACCCGGCGTACAGATACGCAGTATTTT.

The chain combines TRBV29-1 with TRBJ1-2, with a possible D match to TRBD1 (5 bases). The ends were cut back, 8 bases at V and 7 bases at J, with 20 bases in the middle. This CDR3 spans 13 amino acids. Germline values: CDR1 SQVTM, CDR2 ANQGSEA. CDR3 in DNA: TGCAGCACCTCCTGGGGTACTGGGGGTGGCTACACCTTC. Its protein product is CSTSWGTGGGYTF.

The V and J genes are TRBV20-1 and TRBJ2-1; D perhaps matches TRBD2 (6 bases). CDR1 is DFQATT and CDR2 is SNEGSKA in the germline V gene (reference sequence). Trimming took off 6 bases at V and 0 bases at J, with 15 bases between the two ends. CDR3 length: 15 amino acids. The CDR3 spells CSAPPRGSSYNEQFF. DNA of the CDR3: TGCAGTGCCCCGCCCCGGGGGAGCTCCTACAATGAGCAGTTCTTC.

V usage is TRBV4-1 and J usage is TRBJ1-6; D is ambiguous. This CDR3 is built from 13 residues. Germline loops: CDR1 MGHRA, CDR2 YSYEKL. Trimming stripped 0 bases from V and 8 bases from J, with 5 bases between. This CDR3 reads CASSQDPYSPLHF. The CDR3 nucleotides read TGCGCCAGCAGCCAAGATCCCTATTCACCCCTCCACTTT.

The table lists this clonotype with a few counts. The V gene is TRBV7-9, the J gene TRBJ2-7, with D tentatively TRBD1 or TRBD2 (5 bases each). Between the trimmed V and J ends, which lost 5 bases and 2 bases, there was a span of 13 bases. The germline gives CDR1 SEHNR, CDR2 FQNEAQ (reference sequence). CDR3 length equals 14 residues. CDR3 DNA sequence: TGTGCCAGCAGCCTGGGACGGGTAACCTACGAGCAGTACTTC. Translation gives CASSLGRVTYEQYF.

This clonotype has at least ten counts. This chain uses TRBV10-2 with TRBJ2-7; D gene uncertain. V dropped 4 bases and J dropped 0 bases, with 7 bases sitting between them. This CDR3 comprises 13 residues. Germline-derived CDR1 and CDR2 are WSHSY and SAAADI. The CDR3 bases are TGCGCCAGCAGTGTGGGTCCCTCCTACGAGCAGTACTTC. Encoded protein: CASSVGPSYEQYF.

This clonotype was observed a few times. The chain employs TRBV28 and TRBJ2-4; 11 positions agree with TRBD2. Germline assignment: CDR1 MDHEN and CDR2 SYDVKM. This CDR3 is built from 20 residues. V was clipped by 5 bases and J by 0 bases; unmatched bases: 15. CDR3 in DNA: TGTGCCAGCAGTCGAGGACTAGCGGGTGGCTTGTGGGTAGCCAAAAACATTCAGTACTTC. It translates to CASSRGLAGGLWVAKNIQYF.

This clonotype was observed a few times. The chain has TRBV4-2 and TRBJ1-3; tentatively, D is TRBD1 (5 bases). V lost 8 bases to trimming and J lost 0 bases, with 14 bases between them. The CDR3 consists of 15 residues. CDR1 is LGHNA and CDR2 is YNFKEQ in the germline V gene. The CDR3: CASGTGLFSGNTIYF. DNA of the CDR3: TGTGCCAGCGGAACAGGACTTTTCTCTGGAAACACCATATATTTT.

This chain uses TRBV12-3 or TRBV12-4 with TRBJ2-1, with a weak D call TRBD2 (6 bases). The CDR3 contains 14 residues. Trimming left V 7 bases short and J 0 bases short, with 10 bases between. CDR3 protein: CASTTSSSYNEQFF. DNA of the CDR3: TGTGCCAGCACAACTAGCAGCTCCTACAATGAGCAGTTCTTC.

This clonotype was picked up a small number of times. The chain carries TRBV4-2 and TRBJ2-1; 9 bases fit TRBD2. The junction had 3 bases not matched to a gene; V was cut back by 1 base and J by 5 bases. CDR3 length: 15 residues. The germline gives CDR1 LGHNA, CDR2 YNFKEQ. In nucleotides, the CDR3 is TGTGCCAGCAGCCAAGGGCTAGCGGGACACAATGAGCAGTTCTTC. Translation: CASSQGLAGHNEQFF.

V and J are TRBV5-1 and TRBJ2-5, with a weak D call TRBD1 (5 bases). The CDR3 has 14 amino acids. CDR1 and CDR2 from the germline V gene are SGHRS and YFSETQ. The V end lost 0 bases, the J end lost 4 bases, and 10 bases lay between the germline ends. CDR3 DNA: TGCGCCAGCAGCTTGGACAGGAGACTAGAGACCCAGTACTTC. It is translated as CASSLDRRLETQYF.

This clonotype was found a few times. This chain uses TRBV20-1 with TRBJ2-7; TRBD1 might be the D (6 bases). CDR3 length equals 13 residues. Germline-derived CDR1 and CDR2 are DFQATT and SNEGSKA (reference sequence). V was clipped by 6 bases and J by 5 bases, with 17 bases between them. DNA of the CDR3: TGCAGTGCCGACAGACAGGATCCCAACGAGCAGTACTTC. It yields the protein CSADRQDPNEQYF.

The sample holds a few counts of this clonotype. This chain uses TRBV3-1 with TRBJ1-1; possible D gene TRBD1, 6 bases. Trimming took off 6 bases at V and 4 bases at J, with 21 bases between the two ends. This CDR3 region has 16 residues. Germline V lookup: CDR1 LGHDT, CDR2 YNNKEL (reference sequence). The CDR3 protein is CASSPRGSRLGTEAFF. The CDR3 nucleotides read TGTGCCAGCAGTCCAAGGGGGTCCCGGCTGGGCACTGAAGCTTTCTTT.

The CDR3 sequence is CASTRDVEAFF. CDR3 sequence (DNA): TGTGCCAGCACCCGGGACGTTGAAGCTTTCTTT. The gene calls are TRBV5-8 and TRBJ1-1; tentatively, D is TRBD1 (5 bases). Germline CDR1 SGHTS, CDR2 YDEGEE. This CDR3 contains 11 residues. Trimming cost V 6 bases and J 7 bases, with 10 bases left between them.

The chain is built from TRBV20-1 and TRBJ2-6, with a possible D match to TRBD1 (6 bases). The CDR3 contains 14 residues. V lost 6 bases to trimming and J lost 4 bases, with 13 bases between them. Germline-derived CDR1 and CDR2 are DFQATT and SNEGSKA (reference sequence). In DNA form, the CDR3 reads TGCAGTGCGCCGACAGGTCGAGGGGCCAACGTCCTGACTTTC. It is translated as CSAPTGRGANVLTF.

This clonotype was found a few times. This CDR3 is CASSQETGPREQYF. The CDR3 DNA is TGCGCCAGCAGCCAAGAAACAGGGCCGCGGGAGCAGTACTTC. The chain carries TRBV4-3 and TRBJ2-7, with a possible D match to TRBD1 (6 bases). Trimming pared 0 bases from V and 7 bases from J, leaving 13 bases between. CDR1 and CDR2 from the germline V gene are LGHNA and YSLEER. This CDR3 is built from 14 residues.

This clonotype was observed a few times. This sequence joins TRBV12-3 or TRBV12-4 and TRBJ2-1; no clear D. V shed 5 bases and J shed 8 bases, with 22 bases lying between them. There are 16 residues in the CDR3. CDR3: CASSRPSAGQTDEQFF. CDR3 bases: TGTGCCAGCAGTAGACCCTCGGCTGGGCAGACCGATGAGCAGTTCTTC.

The chain is built from TRBV6-4 and TRBJ1-2, with D tentatively TRBD1 (5 bases). Trimming took off 6 bases at V and 2 bases at J, with 16 bases between the two ends. The germline CDR1 and CDR2 sequences are MRHNA and SNTAGT. The CDR3 totals 15 residues. As DNA, the CDR3 is TGTGCCAGCAGAACCGGGACCGGAGGAAACTATGGCTACACCTTC. This gives the protein CASRTGTGGNYGYTF.

The gene calls are TRBV9 and TRBJ2-5, with D hard to call. V dropped 7 bases and J dropped 5 bases, with 15 bases sitting between them. The germline CDR1 and CDR2 sequences are SGDLS and YYNGEE. There are 13 residues in the CDR3. CDR3 nucleotide sequence: TGTGCCAGCCAAAGGACCTTGCAGGAGACCCAGTACTTC. Amino acid sequence: CASQRTLQETQYF. Supplemented by reference TRBV9 and TRBJ2-5, the full variable domain reads DSGVTQTPKHLITATGQRVTLRCSPRSGDLSVYWYQQSLDQGLQFLIQYYNGEERAKGNILERFSAQQFPDLHSELNLSSLELGDSALYFCASQRTLQETQYFGPGTRLLVL.

The chain combines TRBV4-1 with TRBJ2-7; D remains ambiguous. The V gene lost 6 bases and the J gene lost 2 bases, with 17 bases spanning the gap. CDR1 and CDR2 from the germline V gene are MGHRA and YSYEKL. The CDR3 consists of 15 residues. The CDR3 bases are TGCGCCAGCAGTAGGCAGTGGGCTGAGACCTACGAGCAGTACTTC. Its protein product is CASSRQWAETYEQYF.

The rearrangement links TRBV20-1 to TRBJ2-7; TRBD1 might be the D (5 bases). Trimming took off 3 bases at V and 0 bases at J, with 18 bases between the two ends. There are 16 residues in the CDR3. Germline V gene lookup returns CDR1 DFQATT and CDR2 SNEGSKA (reference sequence). In DNA form, the CDR3 reads TGCAGTGCTAGGGGCAGGGTAGTCCATAGCTCCTACGAGCAGTACTTC. It encodes CSARGRVVHSSYEQYF.

This chain connects TRBV20-1 to TRBJ1-2; D not certain. CDR3 length: 11 residues. The germline CDR1 and CDR2 sequences are DFQATT and SNEGSKA (reference sequence). V lost 3 bases, J lost 6 bases, and 8 bases lay in between. The chain's CDR3 is CSARGSNGYTF. The CDR3 DNA reads TGCAGTGCTAGGGGTTCCAATGGCTACACCTTC.